A single sample gave rise to the 32 T cell receptor beta chains below, sequenced in a study of tumor and adjacent non-tumor tissue in lung cancer. No cell sorting was done before RNA was extracted from the tissue. A modified ARM-PCR protocol with three rounds of nested PCR amplified TCRbeta. TCRdb analysed the multiplex PCR reads with MiXCR anew, one entry per CDR3 protein. The repertoire includes 85,000 to 100,000 distinct CDR3 sequences, approximately 65% of them detected once, and 15% to 20% sits in the top ten. The sample comprised lung tumor tissue. These receptors were taken from a man in his 60s with non-small cell lung cancer.

This clonotype was recorded at least ten times. The chain joins TRBV19 to TRBJ2-7; 9 bases map to TRBD2. This CDR3 comprises 15 residues. CDR1 and CDR2 (germline): LNHDA, SQIVND (reference sequence). V shed 2 bases, J shed 7 bases, and the junction held 9 bases outside the gene matches. The DNA for the CDR3 is TGTGCCAGTAGTATAAAGGCTAGCGGGAATAGAGAGCAGTACTTC. Its translation is CASSIKASGNREQYF.

The table lists this clonotype with many counts. The chain uses TRBV20-1 and TRBJ2-3; D perhaps matches TRBD1 (6 bases). Per the germline V gene, CDR1 is DFQATT and CDR2 is SNEGSKA (reference sequence). The CDR3 covers 12 residues. V was trimmed by 6 bases and J by 6 bases, leaving 13 bases between them. The chain's CDR3 is CSARTGSDTQYF. The CDR3, as DNA: TGCAGTGCCCGAACAGGGTCGGATACGCAGTATTTT.

The J gene is TRBJ2-3, the V gene TRBV30, with D uncertain. CDR1 GTSNPN and CDR2 SVGIG come from the germline V gene (reference sequence). CDR3 length equals 15 residues. Trimming shortened V by 0 bases and J by 3 bases, and 13 bases separated the two germline ends. The CDR3 bases are TGTGCCTGGAGTGTACTTGGCTGGGCGACAGATACGCAGTATTTT. Protein sequence: CAWSVLGWATDTQYF.

The chain is built from TRBV5-1 and TRBJ2-1, with 14 positions matching TRBD2. From germline, CDR1 is SGHRS and CDR2 YFSETQ. The CDR3 runs 20 residues. Unmatched junction bases numbered 11, after V lost 3 bases and J lost 0 bases. CDR3 amino acids: CASSSGLAGGPIFSYNEQFF. The CDR3 DNA reads TGCGCCAGCAGCTCCGGACTAGCGGGAGGCCCCATTTTCTCCTACAATGAGCAGTTCTTC.

As for this clonotype: A junction boundary mismatches the germline segment, possibly from a read error. This sequence joins TRBV4-1 and TRBJ2-3; 8 nucleotides line up with TRBD2. Germline CDR1 reads MGHRA; CDR2 reads YSYEKL. The CDR3 spans 16 residues. CDR3 amino acids: CASSQDTGGLVDMQYF. In DNA, the CDR3 is TGCGCCAGCAGCCAAGATACGGGGGGGCTGGTAGATATGCAGTATTTT.

J is TRBJ1-5 and V is TRBV10-3; 7 nucleotides line up with TRBD1. The J call is in doubt because the DNA end fits TRBJ2-3 better. There are 14 residues in the CDR3. The germline gives CDR1 ENHRY, CDR2 SYGVKD. In DNA form, the CDR3 reads TGTGCCATCAGTGAAACAGGGGATCGTCAGCACCAGTATTTT. Translation: CAISETGDRQHQYF.

With respect to this clonotype: A read error may explain this, as a much larger clone is one base away. The chain employs TRBV6-1 and TRBJ2-7; D is perhaps TRBD2 (5 bases). The CDR3 has 15 amino acids. Germline-derived CDR1 and CDR2 are MNHNS and SASEGT. The V gene lost 8 bases and the J gene lost 0 bases, with 17 bases spanning the gap. The CDR3 DNA is TGTGCCAGCGGTGTGCGGCGAGGGCCCTCCTACGAGCAGTACTTC. The encoded protein is CASGVRRGPSYEQYF.

This clonotype has more than one count but fewer than ten. This sequence may be a read error, since a much larger clone differs from it by one base. V is TRBV29-1 and J is TRBJ2-1; 7 positions match TRBD2. Germline V gives CDR1 SQVTM, CDR2 ANQGSEA. There are 13 residues in the CDR3. The V gene end was trimmed by 8 bases and the J gene end by 8 bases; junction bases not matched to a gene: 12. The DNA of the CDR3 is TGCAGCCTATGGACTAGGAGGCCCGATGAGCAGTTCTTC. Translation: CSLWTRRPDEQFF.

In the case of this clonotype: This may be a read error, as it is one base from a much larger clone. The genes are TRBV7-9 and TRBJ1-6, with 8 bases that match TRBD1. This CDR3 is built from 15 residues. Trimming cost V 7 bases and J 7 bases; bases outside gene matches: 9. Germline-derived CDR1 and CDR2 are SEHNR and FQNEAQ (reference sequence). CDR3 sequence: CASTFQGAKNSPLHF. The CDR3 DNA reads as TGTGCCAGCACCTTTCAGGGGGCGAAGAATTCACCCCTCCACTTT.

The genes are TRBV20-1 and TRBJ2-2; TRBD1 agrees at 10 bases. The germline V gene encodes CDR1 DFQATT and CDR2 SNEGSKA (reference sequence). With 3 bases clipped from V and 6 bases from J, the junction kept 4 bases outside the gene matches. This CDR3 spans 14 amino acids. The CDR3 DNA follows: TGCAGTGCTAGCGGGACAGGGGTCCCCGGGGAGCTGTTTTTT. This sequence encodes CSASGTGVPGELFF.

As regards this clonotype: With a much larger clone just one base away, this may be a read error. This chain joins TRBV20-1 and TRBJ2-3; maybe TRBD2 (6 bases). Germline V gene data show CDR1 as DFQATT and CDR2 as SNEGSKA (reference sequence). V was shortened by 6 bases and J by 4 bases, with 17 bases between the two germline ends. The length of the CDR3 is 14 residues. CDR3 residues: CSALLAAGSDTQYF. The CDR3 DNA reads TGCAGTGCCTTACTAGCTGCTGGCTCAGATACGCAGTATTTT.

In the case of this clonotype: Since no conserved phenylalanine or tryptophan closes the CDR3, a read error is the likely cause. The chain links TRBV6-4 to TRBJ2-2; 13 nucleotides agree with TRBD2. The V gene's germline CDR1 is MRHNA and CDR2 SNTAGT. J was trimmed by 4 bases and V by 5 bases; bases with no gene match: 7. The CDR3 spans 17 residues. This chain's CDR3 is CASSRTSGGMSTGELFS. As DNA, the CDR3 is TGTGCCAGCAGTCGGACTAGCGGGGGAATGAGCACCGGGGAGCTGTTTTCT.

The rearrangement links TRBV5-6 to TRBJ2-2; 10 bases are a match to TRBD1. The CDR3 loop spans 15 amino acids. Germline CDR1 is SGHDT and CDR2 is YYEEEE. V lost 4 bases, J lost 6 bases, and 6 bases stayed unmatched. CDR3 in amino acids: CASSPTGGRSGELFF. CDR3 bases: TGTGCCAGCAGCCCGACAGGGGGCAGGTCCGGGGAGCTGTTTTTT.

A note on this clonotype: This could be a read error, since a much larger clone is one nucleotide away. The chain links TRBV5-6 to TRBJ1-1, with 9 bases aligning to TRBD1. Germline assignment: CDR1 SGHDT and CDR2 YYEEEE. CDR3 length: 19 amino acids. The CDR3 coding sequence is TGTGTCAGCAGCCCTCCCAAGGACAGGGGACTGTTAATGAACACTGAAGCTTTCTTT. Translation gives CVSSPPKDRGLLMNTEAFF.

This clonotype was picked up many times. The genes are TRBV12-3 or TRBV12-4 and TRBJ1-1; the D is unclear. V lost 2 bases and J lost 1, with 8 bases in between. The CDR3 has 14 amino acids. CDR3 nucleotide sequence: TGTGCCAGCAGTTTATCCATCCCGAACACTGAAGCTTTCTTT. Residues: CASSLSIPNTEAFF.

This clonotype was counted a single time. The chain recombines TRBV11-1 with TRBJ2-7; 10 bases line up with TRBD1. Per the germline V gene, CDR1 is SGHAT and CDR2 is FQDESV (reference sequence). The CDR3 length is 15 residues. The J segment lost 3 bases and the V segment lost 7 bases, leaving 9 bases of the junction unmatched. The CDR3 DNA reads as TGTGCCAGCAACAACGCGGGACAGGGGCGCTACGAGCAGTACTTC. Residues: CASNNAGQGRYEQYF.

The rearrangement links TRBV4-2 to TRBJ2-5; D gene unclear. The CDR3 loop spans 15 amino acids. Germline V gene sequence: CDR1 LGHNA, CDR2 YNFKEQ. With 9 bases removed from V and 8 bases from J, the gap between germline ends came to 25 bases. The CDR3: CARAKVNPGAETQYF. The CDR3 DNA is TGTGCCAGAGCCAAGGTAAATCCCGGTGCTGAAACCCAGTACTTC.

This clonotype was observed a few times. The V call is TRBV20-1, the J call TRBJ1-2; D is perhaps TRBD1 (6 bases). CDR3 length: 14 amino acids. V was cut by 7 bases and J by 2 bases, with 17 bases left in between. The V gene's germline CDR1 is DFQATT and CDR2 SNEGSKA (reference sequence). The CDR3 DNA follows: TGCAGTGTTGCCCCCGGGACAAGGAACTATGGCTACACCTTC. Protein: CSVAPGTRNYGYTF.

Comments on this clonotype: Sequence at one end of the junction differs from germline and may be a read error. The genes are TRBV29-1 and TRBJ2-5; D might be TRBD2 (5 bases). Germline CDR1 is SQVTM and CDR2 is ANQGSEA. This CDR3 contains 11 residues. The CDR3 sequence: CSTRWWETQYF. The CDR3 DNA follows: TGCAGCACGCGCTGGTGGGAGACCCAATACTTC.

This clonotype is judged medium-sized (0.01 to 0.1%). The rearrangement links TRBV11-2 to TRBJ2-1, with 10 positions matching TRBD2. CDR1 is SGHAT, CDR2 FQNNGV, per germline. The CDR3 sequence is 16 residues long. V shed 1 base, J shed 5 bases, and the junction held 5 bases outside the gene matches. The CDR3 is CASSLVLGLANNEQFF. CDR3 bases: TGTGCCAGCAGCTTAGTGCTGGGACTAGCGAACAATGAGCAGTTCTTC.

The V and J genes are TRBV20-1 and TRBJ1-4, with a possible D match to TRBD1 (5 bases). The germline V gene encodes CDR1 DFQATT and CDR2 SNEGSKA (reference sequence). The CDR3 has 11 residues. DNA of the CDR3: TGCAACGCGCGGGGGGGTGAAAAACTGTTTTTT. This encodes CNARGGEKLFF.

The chain uses TRBV29-1 and TRBJ2-5, with 10 bases identical to TRBD1. The CDR3 sequence is 13 residues long. The V and J ends lost 4 bases and 6 bases, in that order; junction bases with no gene match: 5. Per germline, CDR1 SQVTM and CDR2 ANQGSEA. CDR3 in DNA: TGCAGCGTTGCTAGGGACAGGGGAAAGACCCAGTACTTC. It is translated as CSVARDRGKTQYF.

Turning to this clonotype: Given a much more abundant clone one base away, this may be a read error. The genes are TRBV7-2 and TRBJ2-3, with D tentatively TRBD1 (5 bases). This CDR3 region has 14 residues. CDR1 and CDR2 from the germline V gene are SGHTA and FQGNSA. The CDR3 spells CVSSLDSSTDTQYF. The CDR3 nucleotides are TGTGTCAGCAGCTTAGACAGCAGCACAGATACGCAGTATTTT.

This clonotype was seen repeatedly, ten times or more. The V call is TRBV24-1, the J call TRBJ2-5, with 7 bases lining up with TRBD2. The CDR3 spans 15 residues. The germline gives CDR1 KGHDR, CDR2 SFDVKD. V was pared by 4 bases and J by 0 bases, with 4 bases of the junction left unmatched. CDR3 bases: TGTGCCACCAGTGAGCCTAGCGGCAACCAAGAGACCCAGTACTTC. Protein sequence: CATSEPSGNQETQYF.

This clonotype was picked up many times. This chain connects TRBV5-8 to TRBJ2-1; TRBD2 matches at 8 bases. The ends lost 4 bases at V and 4 bases at J; junction bases unmatched: 13. Germline CDR1 SGHTS, CDR2 YDEGEE. This CDR3 contains 17 residues. CDR3 sequence (DNA): TGTGCCAGCAGCCGAGGGTCAGCGGGAGTTCATTACAATGAGCAGTTCTTC. Its translation is CASSRGSAGVHYNEQFF.

Points on this clonotype: This clone may be a read error of a much larger clone one base away. The rearrangement links TRBV24-1 to TRBJ2-3, with D possibly matching TRBD2 (5 bases). CDR1 KGHDR and CDR2 SFDVKD come from the germline V gene. The V end lost 8 bases, the J end lost 0 bases, and 17 bases lay between the germline ends. The CDR3 sequence is 16 residues long. In DNA, the CDR3 is TGTGCCACCATTACTAGAGGGCCCCCTAGCACAGATACGCAGTATTTT. It yields the protein CATITRGPPSTDTQYF.

Only a few counts were recorded for this clonotype. The V gene is TRBV28, the J gene TRBJ1-1; D is unresolved. Germline CDR1 is MDHEN and CDR2 is SYDVKM. Trimming removed 2 bases from V and 5 bases from J, with 6 bases in between. CDR3 length equals 12 residues. The CDR3: CASSLSTTEAFF. DNA for the CDR3: TGTGCCAGCAGTTTAAGCACAACTGAAGCTTTCTTT.

A note on this clonotype: A read error may explain this, as a much larger clone is one base away. This sequence joins TRBV29-1 and TRBJ2-7; D may be TRBD2 (5 bases). This CDR3 is built from 12 residues. V gave up 6 bases and J gave up 0 bases, with 9 bases separating them. Per the germline V gene, CDR1 is SQVTM and CDR2 is ANQGSEA. The CDR3 protein is CSVTAGSYEQYF. In DNA form, the CDR3 reads TGCAGCGTGACGGCGGGCTCCTACGAGCAGTACTTC.

As concerns this clonotype: One base away lies a much larger clone, so this may be a sequencing read error. The chain couples TRBV6-6 to TRBJ1-2, with D possibly TRBD1 on 6 matching bases. CDR3 size: 13 residues. V gave up 5 bases and J gave up 6 bases, with 13 bases separating them. Germline V lookup: CDR1 MNHNY, CDR2 SVGAGI (reference sequence). CDR3 region: CASSHTGQNGYTF. CDR3 nucleotide sequence: TGTGCCAGCAGTCACACAGGACAGAATGGCTACACCTTC.

In its sample, this clonotype was seen many times. The genes are TRBV6-2 or TRBV6-3 and TRBJ1-5; 9 positions agree with TRBD1. CDR3 size: 14 residues. The J segment lost 6 bases and the V segment lost 6 bases, leaving 6 bases of the junction unmatched. Per germline, CDR1 MNHEY and CDR2 SVGEGT. This CDR3 reads CASRRQGVAQPQHF. The CDR3 DNA reads as TGTGCCAGCAGGCGACAGGGGGTGGCTCAGCCCCAGCATTTT.

In the case of this clonotype: The CDR3 does not close with the conserved phenylalanine or tryptophan, likely indicating a read error. The V call is TRBV11-2, the J call TRBJ2-7; D is uncertain. V was shortened by 0 bases and J by 3 bases, with 3 bases between the two germline ends. This CDR3 contains 12 residues. The germline gives CDR1 SGHAT, CDR2 FQNNGV. The CDR3 loop is CASSLDHYEQYL. The CDR3 DNA reads TGTGCCAGCAGCTTAGATCACTACGAGCAGTACTTA.

V and J are TRBV6-5 and TRBJ1-1, with 8 bases fitting TRBD1. The CDR3 has 19 amino acids. Germline CDR1 reads MNHEY; CDR2 reads SVGAGI. The ends lost 10 bases at V and 0 bases at J; junction bases unmatched: 22. CDR3 loop: CANRLLAGTGLSVNTEAFF. The CDR3 DNA reads as TGTGCCAACAGGCTCTTAGCCGGGACAGGTCTATCGGTGAACACTGAAGCTTTCTTT.